Each of the 5 T cell receptor beta chains below was sequenced from the same sample in a study of blood T cell repertoires in COVID-19. Profiled with immunoSEQ multiplex PCR; TCRdb holds only in-frame clones, not every one. The profile shows more than 300,000 clones, 88% of them singletons. Sequenced sample: PBMCs or T cells enriched from blood (not recorded which). The receptors shown here come from a woman in her late teens or twenties who had recovered from COVID-19.

The chain joins TRBV4-1 to TRBJ2-7; 8 bases map to TRBD2. Germline CDR1 is MGHRA and CDR2 is YSYEKL. V dropped 8 bases and J dropped 3; count of bases not matched to a gene: 12. The CDR3 has 15 residues. CDR3 in amino acids: CASGVSSGEIYEQYF. DNA of the CDR3: TGCGCCAGCGGCGTGAGTAGCGGGGAAATCTACGAGCAGTACTTC.

Here the CDR3 DNA reads TGCGCCAGCAGCCAAGATTTTACAGCTAACTATGGCTACACCTTC. Amino acid sequence: CASSQDFTANYGYTF. The chain is built from TRBV4-3 and TRBJ1-2, with D uncertain. V was pared by 0 bases and J by 0 bases, with 8 bases between. The V gene's germline CDR1 is LGHNA and CDR2 YSLEER. The CDR3 consists of 15 residues.

This chain connects TRBV29-1 to TRBJ2-3; possible D gene TRBD1, 5 bases. Germline CDR1 is SQVTM and CDR2 is ANQGSEA. V lost 1 base and J 1 base, leaving 9 bases between the germline ends. CDR3 length equals 14 residues. The CDR3 DNA sequence: TGCAGCGTTGAAGTGACACAGGGCACAGATACGCAGTATTTT. It is translated as CSVEVTQGTDTQYF.

The V call is TRBV30, the J call TRBJ2-1; D call uncertain. Per germline, CDR1 GTSNPN and CDR2 SVGIG (reference sequence). Trimming cost V 0 bases and J 2 bases, with 11 bases left between them. The CDR3 covers 15 residues. Written as DNA, the CDR3 is TGTGCCTGGAGTGTACGAGGAAGACCCTACAATGAGCAGTTCTTC. Translated: CAWSVRGRPYNEQFF.

The chain combines TRBV7-2 with TRBJ2-5, with D perhaps matching TRBD2 (5 bases). V lost 3 bases, J lost 1 base, and 12 bases lay in between. The CDR3 is made up of 15 amino acids. The germline gives CDR1 SGHTA, CDR2 FQGNSA. The CDR3 loop is CASSFRGEVQETQYF. In nucleotides, the CDR3 is TGTGCCAGCAGCTTCCGGGGAGAGGTCCAAGAGACCCAGTACTTC.